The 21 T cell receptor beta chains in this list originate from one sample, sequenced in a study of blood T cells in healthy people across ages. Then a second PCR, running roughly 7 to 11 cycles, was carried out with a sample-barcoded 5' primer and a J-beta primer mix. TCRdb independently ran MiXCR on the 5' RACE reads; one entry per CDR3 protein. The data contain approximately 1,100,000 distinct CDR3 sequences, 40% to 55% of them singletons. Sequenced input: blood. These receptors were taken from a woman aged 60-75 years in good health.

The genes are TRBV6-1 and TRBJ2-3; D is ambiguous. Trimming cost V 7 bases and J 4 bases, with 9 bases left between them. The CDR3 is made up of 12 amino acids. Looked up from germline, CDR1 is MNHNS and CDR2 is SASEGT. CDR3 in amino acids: CASKQGADTQYF. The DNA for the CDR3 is TGTGCCAGCAAACAAGGTGCAGATACGCAGTATTTT.

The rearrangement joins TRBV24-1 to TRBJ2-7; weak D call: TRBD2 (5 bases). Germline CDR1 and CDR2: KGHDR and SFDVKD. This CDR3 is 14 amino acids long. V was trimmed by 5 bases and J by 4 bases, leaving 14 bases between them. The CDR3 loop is CATSGRTYPYEQYF. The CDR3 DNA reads TGTGCCACCAGTGGCAGGACTTACCCGTACGAGCAGTACTTC.

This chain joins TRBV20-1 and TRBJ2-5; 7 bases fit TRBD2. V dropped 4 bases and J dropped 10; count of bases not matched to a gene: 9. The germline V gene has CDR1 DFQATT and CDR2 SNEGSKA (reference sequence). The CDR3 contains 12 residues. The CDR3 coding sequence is TGCAGTGCTACGGGAGGAGGGGTGGACCAGTACTTC. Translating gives CSATGGGVDQYF.

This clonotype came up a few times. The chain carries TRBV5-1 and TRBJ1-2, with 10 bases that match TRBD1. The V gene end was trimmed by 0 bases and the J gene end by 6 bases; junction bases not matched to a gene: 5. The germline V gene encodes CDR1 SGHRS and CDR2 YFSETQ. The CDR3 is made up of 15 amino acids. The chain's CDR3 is CASSLDYGTGDGYTF. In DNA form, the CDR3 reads TGCGCCAGCAGCTTGGATTATGGGACAGGGGATGGCTACACCTTC.

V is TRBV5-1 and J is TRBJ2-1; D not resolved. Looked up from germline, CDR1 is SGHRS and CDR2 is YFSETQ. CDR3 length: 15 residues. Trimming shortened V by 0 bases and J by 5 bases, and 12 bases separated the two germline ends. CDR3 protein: CASSLVAAVHNEQFF. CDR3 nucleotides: TGCGCCAGCAGCTTGGTGGCGGCAGTCCACAATGAGCAGTTCTTC.

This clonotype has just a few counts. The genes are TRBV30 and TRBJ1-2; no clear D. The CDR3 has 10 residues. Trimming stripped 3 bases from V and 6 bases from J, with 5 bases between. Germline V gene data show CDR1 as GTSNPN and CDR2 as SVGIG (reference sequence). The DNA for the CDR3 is TGTGCCTGGAGGGACGATGGCTACACCTTC. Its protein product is CAWRDDGYTF.

CDR3 in DNA: TGTGCCAGCAGCCTGGCCGGGACTAGCGGGTTCTTTTTGAGGGGCAATGAGCAGTTCTTC. It translates to CASSLAGTSGFFLRGNEQFF. This chain joins TRBV5-6 and TRBJ2-1, with 12 bases lining up with TRBD2. The CDR3 runs 20 residues. Germline V gene lookup returns CDR1 SGHDT and CDR2 YYEEEE. V shed 4 bases and J 6 bases; nucleotides not matched to a gene: 20. Drawing the rest from reference TRBV5-6 and TRBJ2-1, the complete variable domain is DAGVTQSPTHLIKTRGQQVTLRCSPKSGHDTVSWYQQALGQGPQFIFQYYEEEERQRGNFPDRFSGHQFPNYSSELNVNALLLGDSALYLCASSLAGTSGFFLRGNEQFFGPGTRLTVL.

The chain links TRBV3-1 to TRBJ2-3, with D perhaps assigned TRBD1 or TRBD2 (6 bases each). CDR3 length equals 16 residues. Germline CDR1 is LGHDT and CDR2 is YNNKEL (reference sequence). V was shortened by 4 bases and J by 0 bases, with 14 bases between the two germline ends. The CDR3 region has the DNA TGTGCCAGCAGCCCTAATGGGGGGCTTAGCACAGATACGCAGTATTTT. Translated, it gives CASSPNGGLSTDTQYF.

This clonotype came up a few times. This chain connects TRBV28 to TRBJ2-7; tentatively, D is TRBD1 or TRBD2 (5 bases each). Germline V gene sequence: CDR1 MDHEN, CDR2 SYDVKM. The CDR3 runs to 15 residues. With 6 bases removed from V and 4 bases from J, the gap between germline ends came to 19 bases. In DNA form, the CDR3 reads TGTGCCAGCAGGGGACCTAATCCCGATTTTTACGAGCAGTACTTC. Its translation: CASRGPNPDFYEQYF.

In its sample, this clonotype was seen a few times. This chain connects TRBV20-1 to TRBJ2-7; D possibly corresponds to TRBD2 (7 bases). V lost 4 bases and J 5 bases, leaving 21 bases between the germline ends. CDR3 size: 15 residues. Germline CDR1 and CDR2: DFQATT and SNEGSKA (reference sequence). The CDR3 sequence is CSATPGGRVTHEQYF. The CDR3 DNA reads TGCAGTGCTACGCCCGGGGGGCGCGTAACCCACGAGCAGTACTTC.

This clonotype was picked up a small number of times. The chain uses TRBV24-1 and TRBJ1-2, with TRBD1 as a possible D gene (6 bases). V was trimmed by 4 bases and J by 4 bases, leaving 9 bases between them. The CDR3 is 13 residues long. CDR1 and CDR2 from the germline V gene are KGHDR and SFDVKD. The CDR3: CATSERGVYGYTF. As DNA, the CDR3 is TGTGCCACCAGTGAGAGGGGGGTCTATGGCTACACCTTC.

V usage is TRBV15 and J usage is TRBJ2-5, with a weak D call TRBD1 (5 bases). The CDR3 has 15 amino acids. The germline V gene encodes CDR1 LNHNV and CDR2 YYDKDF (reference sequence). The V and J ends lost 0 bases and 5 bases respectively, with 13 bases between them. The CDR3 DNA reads TGTGCCACCAGCAGAGATGGATGGGGCGGCGAGACCCAGTACTTC. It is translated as CATSRDGWGGETQYF.

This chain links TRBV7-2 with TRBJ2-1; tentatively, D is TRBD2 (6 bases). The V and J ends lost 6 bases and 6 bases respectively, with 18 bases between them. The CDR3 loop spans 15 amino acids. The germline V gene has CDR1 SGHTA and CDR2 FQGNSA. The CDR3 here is CASRPTGLPTNEQFF. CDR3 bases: TGTGCCAGCAGGCCGACGGGACTCCCAACCAATGAGCAGTTCTTC.

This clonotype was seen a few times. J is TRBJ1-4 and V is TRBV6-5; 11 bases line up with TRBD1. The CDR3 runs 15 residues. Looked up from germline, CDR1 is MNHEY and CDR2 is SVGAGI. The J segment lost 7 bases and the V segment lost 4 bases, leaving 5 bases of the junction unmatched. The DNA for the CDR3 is TGTGCCAGCAGTTCCGGGACAGGGGGTTTTGAAAAACTGTTTTTT. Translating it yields CASSSGTGGFEKLFF.

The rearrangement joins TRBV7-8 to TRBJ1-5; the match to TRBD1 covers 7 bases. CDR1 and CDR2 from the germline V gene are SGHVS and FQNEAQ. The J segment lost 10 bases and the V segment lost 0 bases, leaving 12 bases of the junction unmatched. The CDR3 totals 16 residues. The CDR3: CASSLAGPGGRGPQHF. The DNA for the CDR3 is TGTGCCAGCAGCTTAGCGGGTCCAGGGGGAAGGGGCCCCCAGCATTTT.

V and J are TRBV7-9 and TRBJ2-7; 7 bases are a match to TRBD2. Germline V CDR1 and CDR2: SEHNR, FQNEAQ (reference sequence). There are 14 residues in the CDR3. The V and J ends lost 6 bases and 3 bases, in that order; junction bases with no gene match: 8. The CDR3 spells CASSAQTSSYEQYF. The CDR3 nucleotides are TGTGCCAGCAGTGCACAGACTAGCAGCTACGAGCAGTACTTC.

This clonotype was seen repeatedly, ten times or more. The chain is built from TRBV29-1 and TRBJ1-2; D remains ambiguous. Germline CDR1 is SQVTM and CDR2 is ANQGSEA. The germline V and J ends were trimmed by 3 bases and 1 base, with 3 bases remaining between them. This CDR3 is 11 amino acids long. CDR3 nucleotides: TGCAGCGTTGAGGATAACTATGGCTACACCTTC. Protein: CSVEDNYGYTF.

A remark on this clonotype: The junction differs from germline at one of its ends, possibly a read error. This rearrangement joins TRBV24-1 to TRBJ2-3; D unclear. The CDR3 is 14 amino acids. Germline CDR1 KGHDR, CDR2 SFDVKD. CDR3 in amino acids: CATSDVRNSDTRYF. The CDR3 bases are TGTGCCACCAGTGATGTTAGGAACTCAGATACGCGGTATTTT.

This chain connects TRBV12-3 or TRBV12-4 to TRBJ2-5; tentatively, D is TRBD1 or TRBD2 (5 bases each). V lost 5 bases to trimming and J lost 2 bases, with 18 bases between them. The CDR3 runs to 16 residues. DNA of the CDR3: TGTGCCAGCAGTCGCTCTCCGGGGCCAGCACAAGAGACCCAGTACTTC. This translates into CASSRSPGPAQETQYF.

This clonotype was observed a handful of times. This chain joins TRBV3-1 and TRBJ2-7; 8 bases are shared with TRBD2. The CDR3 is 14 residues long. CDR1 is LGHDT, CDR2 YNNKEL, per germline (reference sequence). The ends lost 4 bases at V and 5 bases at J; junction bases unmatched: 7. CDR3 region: CASSLAGLADEQYF. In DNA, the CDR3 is TGTGCCAGCAGCCTTGCTGGACTAGCCGACGAGCAGTACTTC.

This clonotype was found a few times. The CDR3 protein is CAISPGLANNEQYF. Here the CDR3 DNA reads TGTGCCATCAGTCCGGGACTAGCGAACAATGAGCAGTACTTC. The rearrangement uses TRBV10-3 and TRBJ2-5, with TRBD2 matching over 10 bases. This CDR3 has 14 amino acids. CDR1 and CDR2 (germline): ENHRY, SYGVKD. The J segment lost 11 bases and the V segment lost 5 bases, leaving 11 bases of the junction unmatched.